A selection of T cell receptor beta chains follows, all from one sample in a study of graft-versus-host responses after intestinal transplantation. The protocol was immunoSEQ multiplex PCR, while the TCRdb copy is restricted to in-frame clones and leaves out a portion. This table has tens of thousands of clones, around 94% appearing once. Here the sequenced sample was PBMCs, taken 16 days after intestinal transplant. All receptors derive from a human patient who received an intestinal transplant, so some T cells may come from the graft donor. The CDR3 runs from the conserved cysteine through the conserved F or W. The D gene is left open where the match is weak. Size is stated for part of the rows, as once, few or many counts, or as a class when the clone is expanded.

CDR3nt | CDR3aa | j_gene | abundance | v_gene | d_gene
TGTGCCAGCAGCCCACGACTAGCGGGAGTCGACGAGCAGTACTTC | CASSPRLAGVDEQYF | TRBJ2-7 | - | TRBV5-4 | TRBD2
TGTGCCAGCAGACGGACAGGGAACACTGAAGCTTTCTTT | CASRRTGNTEAFF | TRBJ1-1 | once | TRBV28 | TRBD1
TGTGCCACCAGCAGAGATCCGTGGCGGGATATCCACGAGCAGTACTTC | CATSRDPWRDIHEQYF | TRBJ2-7 | - | TRBV15 | -
TGTGCCAGCAGCCAAGAGCTTAGCGGGAGGGCAGGATACGAGCAGTACTTC | CASSQELSGRAGYEQYF | TRBJ2-7 | - | TRBV4-2 | TRBD2
TGTGCCAGCATCTCTTGGACAGGTCTCACAGATACGCAGTATTTT | CASISWTGLTDTQYF | TRBJ2-3 | - | TRBV27 | TRBD1
TGTGCCAGCAGTTCCCCAGATACGCAGTATTTT | CASSSPDTQYF | TRBJ2-3 | - | TRBV6-6 | -
TGTGCCAGTAGCCCGACAAGTGGGGTCTACGAGCAGTACTTC | CASSPTSGVYEQYF | TRBJ2-7 | once | TRBV19 | -
TGTGCCAGCAGCTTCCGCGCGGGACATTTCCTCAATGAGCAGTTCTTC | CASSFRAGHFLNEQFF | TRBJ2-1 | - | TRBV5-6 | -
TGTGCCAGCAGTGAAAGTACAGATACGCAGTATTTT | CASSESTDTQYF | TRBJ2-3 | - | TRBV6-1 | -
TGTGCCCAGGCCGGGGGGGGGCGAACCCCCTACTACGAGCAGTACTTC | CAQAGGGRTPYYEQYF | TRBJ2-7 | few | TRBV2 | TRBD2
TGTGCCACCAGCCCCTTGGGTCGGGCAAACATTCAGTACTTC | CATSPLGRANIQYF | TRBJ2-4 | - | TRBV15 | -
TGTGCCAGCAGCTCGGACAGGAACACCGGGGAGCTGTTTTTT | CASSSDRNTGELFF | TRBJ2-2 | - | TRBV11-3 | -
TGTGCCAGCAGCTCCTGGGACAGGGGGATGGGAGATTACGAGCAGTACTTC | CASSSWDRGMGDYEQYF | TRBJ2-7 | - | TRBV21-1 | -
TGTGCCAGCAGTGTAAGCGGAGGGGACACAGATACGCGGTATTTT | CASSVSGGDTDTRYF | TRBJ2-3 | once | TRBV6-4 | -
TGTGCCAGCAGTTTTTCTGCTAGAAACACCATATATTTT | CASSFSARNTIYF | TRBJ1-3 | - | TRBV28 | -
TGTGCCAGCAGTTTGGGCCCCCCCTCAGGGCCCCCGTCTGATGAAGCTTTCTTT | CASSLGPPSGPPSDEAFF | TRBJ1-1 | - | TRBV28 | -
TGTGCCAGCAGTTACCGGGGCTCCCTGGGCACTGAAGCTTTCTTT | CASSYRGSLGTEAFF | TRBJ1-1 | - | TRBV28 | -
TGTGCCAGCTCAGCCGACAGGGTTAAAGAGACCCAGTACTTC | CASSADRVKETQYF | TRBJ2-5 | - | TRBV18 | TRBD1
TGTGCCAGCAGTACGCGACATAGCACAGATACGCAGTATTTT | CASSTRHSTDTQYF | TRBJ2-3 | once | TRBV28 | -
TGTGCCAGCACCCGGGACAGGCATTACTATGGCTACACCTTC | CASTRDRHYYGYTF | TRBJ1-2 | - | TRBV28 | TRBD1
TGCGCCAGCAGCTTGGATCGCGGGAGTGGTTCCCAAAACATTCAGTACTTC | CASSLDRGSGSQNIQYF | TRBJ2-4 | - | TRBV5-1 | TRBD2
TGTGCCACCCAAACGGACCTAGGACAGGGGGCAGGTCAGCCCCAGCATTTT | CATQTDLGQGAGQPQHF | TRBJ1-5 | - | TRBV28 | TRBD1
TGTGCCAGCAGTGTCGATCAGGGGATTTCGGGAAACACCATATATTTT | CASSVDQGISGNTIYF | TRBJ1-3 | - | TRBV6-6 | -
TGTGCCAGCAGGGACTACGAGCAGTACTTC | CASRDYEQYF | TRBJ2-7 | - | TRBV6-5 | -
TGTGCCAGCAGCTTCGAGGCGGGAGAGGGAGATACGCAGTATTTT | CASSFEAGEGDTQYF | TRBJ2-3 | - | TRBV5-6 | TRBD2
TGTGCCAGCAGTTACTCGGGCAGGGGGATCTACAATGAGCAGTTCTTC | CASSYSGRGIYNEQFF | TRBJ2-1 | - | TRBV6-5 | TRBD1
TGTGCCACCAGCAGAGATCTTAACTACGGTACCTACAATGAGCAGTTCTTC | CATSRDLNYGTYNEQFF | TRBJ2-1 | - | TRBV15 | -
TGTGCCAGCAGCCGGGAGGCTTATAACAATGAGCAGTTCTTC | CASSREAYNNEQFF | TRBJ2-1 | few | TRBV9 | TRBD2
TGTGCCAGTAGTAGGACTAGCGGGAACTACAATGAGCAGTTCTTC | CASSRTSGNYNEQFF | TRBJ2-1 | - | TRBV19 | TRBD2
TGTGCCAGCAGCCAGAACAGGGGACGGGAGACCCAGTACTTC | CASSQNRGRETQYF | TRBJ2-5 | - | TRBV4-2 | TRBD1
TGTGCCATCAGTGAGGGCGGGCTCTACGAGCAGTACTTC | CAISEGGLYEQYF | TRBJ2-7 | - | TRBV10-3 | -